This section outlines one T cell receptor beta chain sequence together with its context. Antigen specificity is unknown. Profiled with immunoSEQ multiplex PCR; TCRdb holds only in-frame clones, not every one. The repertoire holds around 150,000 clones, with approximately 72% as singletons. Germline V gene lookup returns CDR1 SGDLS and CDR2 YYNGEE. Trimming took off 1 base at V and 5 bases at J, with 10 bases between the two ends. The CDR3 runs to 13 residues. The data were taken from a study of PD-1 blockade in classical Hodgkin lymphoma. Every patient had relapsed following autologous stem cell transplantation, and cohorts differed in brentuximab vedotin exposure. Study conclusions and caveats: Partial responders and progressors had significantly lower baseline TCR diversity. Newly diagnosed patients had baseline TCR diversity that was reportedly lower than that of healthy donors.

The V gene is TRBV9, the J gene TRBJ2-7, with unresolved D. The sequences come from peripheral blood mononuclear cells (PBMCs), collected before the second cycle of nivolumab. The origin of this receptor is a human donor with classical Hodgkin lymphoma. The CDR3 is CASSVTLSDEQYF. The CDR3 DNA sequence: TGTGCCAGCAGCGTAACACTGTCCGACGAGCAGTACTTC.